This T cell receptor beta chain was obtained from a study of human T cells and chemical hapten exposure. Turning to the study itself: Patients were given diphenylcyclopropenone on the scalp weekly across the roughly 25-week study. The study's findings and limits: In the PT1 data, expanded TCR counts showed a positive correlation with patch test score. Donors in the study had alopecia, meaning their immune response may differ from healthy people's.

This clonotype was picked up many times. Its target is not known. The time point was: patch test 1, 2 weeks after DPC sensitization. Treatment described: therapeutic diphenylcyclopropenone sensitization with weekly scalp DPC. Blood draws came first, before each patch test. The length of the CDR3 is 12 residues. The V gene end was trimmed by 10 bases and the J gene end by 11 bases; junction bases not matched to a gene: 10. The germline V gene encodes CDR1 ENHRY and CDR2 SYGVKD. TCRdb called the RACE reads again in MiXCR, with one record for every CDR3 protein. Among just over 80,000 distinct CDR3 sequences, about 10% were seen once, and the ten largest hold approximately 4.6%.

The receptor was derived from a woman between 50 and 59 years old with alopecia areata. Some clones in this sample may be carry-over from other donors' samples. J is TRBJ1-5 and V is TRBV10-3; TRBD1 matches 8 bases. Here the sequenced sample was whole blood, taken in connection with sensitization to the hapten diphenylcyclopropenone (DPC). CDR3 residues: CATRTGLSAQHF. The CDR3 DNA follows: TGTGCCACCCGGACAGGGCTGTCAGCCCAGCATTTT.